Below are 7 T cell receptor beta chains sequenced from a single sample in a study of blood T cell repertoires in COVID-19. Produced via immunoSEQ multiplex PCR; TCRdb's table is partial and in-frame only. This table has hundreds of thousands of clones, around 89% appearing once. The sequenced sample was peripheral blood. All receptors come from a man between 40 and 49 years old with acute or convalescent COVID-19.

This clone was seen just once. This sequence joins TRBV6-1 and TRBJ1-5; 7 bases map to TRBD1. Germline CDR1 MNHNS, CDR2 SASEGT. Trimming cost V 2 bases and J 0 bases; bases outside gene matches: 7. CDR3 length: 17 residues. CDR3 protein: CASSESGDRDSNQPQHF. The DNA for the CDR3 is TGTGCCAGCAGTGAATCCGGGGACAGAGATAGCAATCAGCCCCAGCATTTT.

CDR3 DNA sequence: TGTGCCAGCAGTCCAGAAACACACAGGGGGGGCTACACCTTC. Translation gives CASSPETHRGGYTF. V and J are TRBV6-5 and TRBJ1-2; 8 bases line up with TRBD1. The CDR3 covers 14 residues. Germline V gene sequence: CDR1 MNHEY, CDR2 SVGAGI. The V segment lost 5 bases and the J segment 8 bases; nucleotides outside the gene matches: 10.

The chain recombines TRBV7-3 with TRBJ1-3; D is perhaps TRBD1 (5 bases). The length of the CDR3 is 15 residues. Between the trimmed V and J ends, which lost 2 bases and 2 bases, there was a span of 10 bases. The germline CDR1 and CDR2 sequences are SGHTA and FQGTGA. CDR3 coding DNA: TGTGCCAGCAGCTTATTTTCGGGGGCTGGAAACACCATATATTTT. It encodes CASSLFSGAGNTIYF.

The chain links TRBV18 to TRBJ1-2; no clear D gene. The CDR3 extends over 13 amino acids. Germline V gene lookup returns CDR1 KGHSH and CDR2 LQKENI. V was clipped by 3 bases and J by 6 bases, with 11 bases between them. CDR3 sequence: CASSPLPGNGYTF. CDR3 nucleotide sequence: TGTGCCAGCTCACCCCTTCCGGGAAATGGCTACACCTTC.

In this sample, this clone turned up once. The V and J genes are TRBV6-5 and TRBJ2-1; unclear D gene. This CDR3 comprises 15 residues. Trimming shortened V by 4 bases and J by 0 bases, and 10 bases separated the two germline ends. CDR1 and CDR2 from the germline V gene are MNHEY and SVGAGI. CDR3 coding DNA: TGTGCCAGCAGTTTACGAATTAGCTCCTACAATGAGCAGTTCTTC. Amino acid sequence: CASSLRISSYNEQFF.

V gene TRBV4-3 combines with J gene TRBJ1-3, with 7 bases lining up with TRBD1. CDR1 and CDR2 from the germline V gene are LGHNA and YSLEER. The CDR3 covers 15 residues. V shed 1 base, J shed 2 bases, and the junction held 2 bases outside the gene matches. CDR3 DNA sequence: TGCGCCAGCAGCCAAGTGACAGGGCCTGGAAACACCATATATTTT. Its protein product is CASSQVTGPGNTIYF.

This clone was seen more than once but under ten times. The chain employs TRBV5-1 and TRBJ1-2; 9 bases are shared with TRBD1. Trimming took 3 bases from V and 4 from J; bases not matched to a gene: 10. Germline V gene lookup returns CDR1 SGHRS and CDR2 YFSETQ. There are 16 residues in the CDR3. The CDR3 here is CASSSGQGPIIYGYTF. As DNA, the CDR3 is TGCGCCAGCAGCTCGGGACAGGGCCCAATTATCTATGGCTACACCTTC.